A single sample gave rise to the 21 T cell receptor beta chains below, sequenced in a study of CD8 T cells in Susac syndrome. RNA totalling roughly 0.5 to 1 ug underwent reverse transcription with random hexamers. Using its own MiXCR run on the immunoSEQ multiplex PCR reads, TCRdb lists one record per CDR3 protein. Of 160,000 or so distinct CDR3 sequences detected, approximately 95% appear once; the ten largest clones hold 0.15% to 0.2%. The specimen was CD8+ T cells from PBMCs. The receptors were sampled from a human donor with multiple sclerosis.

The CDR3 DNA sequence: TGTGCCAGCAGTTTCGTAGGGGGGAACGGCTACACCTTC. This sequence encodes CASSFVGGNGYTF. The chain recombines TRBV27 with TRBJ1-2, with D possibly TRBD1 on 6 matching bases. The CDR3 length is 13 residues. V lost 3 bases, J lost 8 bases, and 13 bases lay in between. Germline lookup yields CDR1 MNHEY and CDR2 SMNVEV (reference sequence).

The rearrangement joins TRBV5-6 to TRBJ2-1; D perhaps matches TRBD1 (6 bases). Germline loops: CDR1 SGHDT, CDR2 YYEEEE. Trimming cost V 0 bases and J 4 bases, with 11 bases left between them. The length of the CDR3 is 15 residues. As DNA, the CDR3 is TGTGCCAGCAGCTTGGGCAGGGGCCTATACAATGAGCAGTTCTTC. Protein: CASSLGRGLYNEQFF.

The chain recombines TRBV12-5 with TRBJ2-1, with a tentative D call TRBD2 (5 bases). V dropped 0 bases and J dropped 9 bases, with 6 bases sitting between them. Germline V CDR1 and CDR2: LGHNT, FRNRAP. This CDR3 contains 12 residues. CDR3 sequence reads: CASGLVRGEQFF. The CDR3 coding sequence is TGTGCTAGTGGTTTGGTACGGGGTGAGCAGTTCTTC.

The chain is built from TRBV29-1 and TRBJ1-2; D is perhaps TRBD1 (6 bases). The germline V gene encodes CDR1 SQVTM and CDR2 ANQGSEA. The CDR3 covers 13 residues. The V end was cut by 4 bases, the J end by 7 bases, with 16 bases between. The CDR3 loop reads CSVVAQGGFGYTF. In DNA form, the CDR3 reads TGCAGCGTTGTAGCACAGGGAGGATTTGGCTACACCTTC.

The genes are TRBV4-1 and TRBJ2-1; the D is unclear. This CDR3 spans 12 amino acids. Trimming took off 6 bases at V and 3 bases at J, with 6 bases between the two ends. Germline assignment: CDR1 MGHRA and CDR2 YSYEKL. The CDR3 coding sequence is TGCGCCAGCAGGGGAAGCTACAATGAGCAGTTCTTC. Encoded protein: CASRGSYNEQFF.

The V gene is TRBV28, the J gene TRBJ2-7; 8 bases agree with TRBD1. This CDR3 has 16 residues. The junction had 11 bases not matched to a gene; V was cut back by 4 bases and J by 3 bases. Germline V CDR1 and CDR2: MDHEN, SYDVKM. CDR3 amino acids: CASSSPIQGASYEQYF. In nucleotides, the CDR3 is TGTGCCAGCAGTTCCCCAATCCAGGGGGCTAGCTACGAGCAGTACTTC.

The chain is built from TRBV6-5 and TRBJ1-1, with D hard to call. V lost 3 bases and J lost 5, with 16 bases in between. This CDR3 has 15 amino acids. Germline CDR1 is MNHEY and CDR2 is SVGAGI. The CDR3 region is CASSYSGSHGTEAFF. As DNA, the CDR3 is TGTGCCAGCAGTTATTCGGGATCACACGGGACTGAAGCTTTCTTT.

The chain uses TRBV7-9 and TRBJ1-2, with 8 bases lining up with TRBD1. Germline V gene sequence: CDR1 SEHNR, CDR2 FQNEAQ (reference sequence). The CDR3 runs to 13 residues. With 4 bases clipped from V and 8 bases from J, the junction kept 6 bases outside the gene matches. The CDR3 sequence is CASSSGQGGGYTF. In DNA form, the CDR3 reads TGTGCCAGCAGCTCAGGACAGGGCGGAGGCTACACCTTC.

The chain joins TRBV4-1 to TRBJ2-7, with D perhaps TRBD1 (6 bases). V was trimmed by 0 bases and J by 3 bases, leaving 12 bases between them. The germline V gene has CDR1 MGHRA and CDR2 YSYEKL. The length of the CDR3 is 15 residues. DNA of the CDR3: TGCGCCAGCAGCCAAGATCCAGGGGAATTCTACGAGCAGTACTTC. Its protein is CASSQDPGEFYEQYF.

The V gene is TRBV4-1, the J gene TRBJ2-3, with 10 bases matching TRBD2. This CDR3 region has 18 residues. Germline trimming cut 3 bases from V and 1 base from J; bases unmatched to any gene: 10. Germline CDR1 reads MGHRA; CDR2 reads YSYEKL. The CDR3 here is CASSQALAGESGTDTQYF. The CDR3 DNA follows: TGCGCCAGCAGCCAGGCCCTAGCGGGAGAAAGCGGCACAGATACGCAGTATTTT.

V and J are TRBV29-1 and TRBJ2-1; D unclear. Trimming stripped 4 bases from V and 7 bases from J, with 8 bases between. Per the germline V gene, CDR1 is SQVTM and CDR2 is ANQGSEA. The CDR3 runs to 11 residues. Here the CDR3 reads CSVGVFNEQFF. The CDR3 region has the DNA TGCAGCGTTGGGGTCTTTAATGAGCAGTTCTTC.

The chain uses TRBV6-2 or TRBV6-3 and TRBJ2-1; TRBD2 matches at 15 bases. The V gene end was trimmed by 6 bases and the J gene end by 8 bases; junction bases not matched to a gene: 5. Germline V gene data show CDR1 as MNHEY and CDR2 as SVGEGT. This CDR3 spans 15 amino acids. DNA of the CDR3: TGTGCCAGCAGACAAAGGACTAGCGGGGGGGATGAGCAGTTCTTC. It codes for CASRQRTSGGDEQFF.

This chain connects TRBV29-1 to TRBJ2-7, with a weak D call TRBD1 (5 bases). From germline, CDR1 is SQVTM and CDR2 ANQGSEA. Deletions cut 3 bases from V and 2 bases from J, with 14 bases between. CDR3 length: 14 residues. This CDR3 reads CSVDGLQDTYEQYF. The CDR3 coding sequence is TGCAGCGTTGACGGGCTACAGGATACCTACGAGCAGTACTTC.

V gene TRBV7-6 combines with J gene TRBJ2-5, with 7 bases that match TRBD2. The CDR3 spans 16 residues. Germline assignment: CDR1 SGHVS and CDR2 FNYEAQ. The trim removed 5 bases at V and 9 bases at J, leaving 18 bases unmatched. CDR3 bases: TGTGCCAGCAGCCCATTCGCGCTCGAGCGGGGTGAGGCCCAGTACTTC. Translated, it gives CASSPFALERGEAQYF.

This chain joins TRBV9 and TRBJ1-5; D is unresolved. The CDR3 loop spans 11 amino acids. Germline assignment: CDR1 SGDLS and CDR2 YYNGEE. V shed 3 bases and J shed 11 bases, with 9 bases lying between them. The CDR3 DNA sequence: TGTGCCAGCAGCGCGAGTTGGTCCCAGCATTTT. It translates to CASSASWSQHF.

The gene calls are TRBV20-1 and TRBJ2-3; 8 bases are shared with TRBD2. CDR1 and CDR2 (germline): DFQATT, SNEGSKA (reference sequence). CDR3 length equals 14 residues. V was clipped by 6 bases and J by 4 bases; unmatched bases: 9. CDR3 amino acids: CSARGLGRSDTQYF. CDR3 nucleotide sequence: TGCAGTGCACGGGGACTAGGAAGGTCAGATACGCAGTATTTT.

V is TRBV29-1 and J is TRBJ1-1; D not resolved. CDR1 and CDR2 from the germline V gene are SQVTM and ANQGSEA. The V and J ends lost 6 bases and 4 bases respectively, with 12 bases between them. The CDR3 extends over 12 amino acids. CDR3 in DNA: TGCAGCGTGACGGGGTCGGGCACTGAAGCTTTCTTT. As protein: CSVTGSGTEAFF.

The table lists this clonotype with a count of one. The chain couples TRBV7-3 to TRBJ2-7; D gene unclear. V was trimmed by 3 bases and J by 5 bases, leaving 17 bases between them. In germline, CDR1 is SGHTA, CDR2 FQGTGA. The CDR3 sequence is 15 residues long. CDR3: CASSFTPARLNEQYF. As DNA, the CDR3 is TGTGCCAGCAGCTTCACCCCGGCCAGGCTCAACGAGCAGTACTTC. Drawing the rest from reference TRBV7-3 and TRBJ2-7, the complete variable domain is GAGVSQTPSNKVTEKGKYVELRCDPISGHTALYWYRQSLGQGPEFLIYFQGTGAADDSGLPNDRFFAVRPEGSVSTLKIQRTERGDSAVYLCASSFTPARLNEQYFGPGTRLTVT.

This chain uses TRBV9 with TRBJ2-2; TRBD2 aligns across 13 bases. Trimming at V came to 5 bases and at J to 3 bases, leaving 4 bases not matched to a gene. The CDR3 is 16 residues long. The germline CDR1 and CDR2 sequences are SGDLS and YYNGEE. CDR3 loop: CASRRTSGGYTGELFF. In nucleotides, the CDR3 is TGTGCCAGCAGAAGGACTAGCGGGGGCTACACCGGGGAGCTGTTTTTT.

The J gene is TRBJ2-3, the V gene TRBV29-1; possible D gene TRBD1, 6 bases. V gave up 6 bases and J gave up 0 bases, with 16 bases separating them. There are 15 residues in the CDR3. In germline, CDR1 is SQVTM, CDR2 ANQGSEA. CDR3 in amino acids: CSVVDRITSTDTQYF. In DNA form, the CDR3 reads TGCAGCGTAGTGGACAGAATCACTAGCACAGATACGCAGTATTTT.

This chain connects TRBV29-1 to TRBJ2-2, with TRBD1 identical over 7 bases. CDR1 and CDR2 (germline): SQVTM, ANQGSEA. The V and J ends lost 4 bases and 1 base, in that order; junction bases with no gene match: 3. The CDR3 spans 14 residues. Written as DNA, the CDR3 is TGCAGCGTTGGGACAGGTTGGAACACCGGGGAGCTGTTTTTT. Its translation is CSVGTGWNTGELFF.